This T cell receptor beta chain is from a study of CDR3 diversity in severe acne (dated by TCRdb to between 2018 and 2021). A note on this clonotype: Its antigen is currently not known. There are no base qualities to consult, and no much larger clone falls within one base.

Library preparation was by PCR. Reads for this sample came from an Illumina HiSeq 2000. In TCRdb, the public reads were trimmed at Q25 with fastp and aligned with MiXCR, with productive beta chains retained. Rows are unified per CDR3 protein, each entry keeping the most common DNA and genes. The sample records 97,000 or so distinct CDR3 sequences, roughly 51% of which are singletons. The top ten clones comprise around an eighth of the sample. From cysteine to phenylalanine, the CDR3 is 13 amino acids long. Only the CDR3 part of the read is kept: 39 bases, read in frame from the first base. CDR1 and CDR2, per the germline V gene, are ENHRY and SYGVKD. The junction shows trimming of 4 bases on V and 2 bases on J, plus 8 bases between the germline ends.

The sequencing input was blood. Recombination joined TRBV10-3 with TRBJ2-5, with the D call tentatively TRBD1 or TRBD2, each fitting 6 bases. The origin of this receptor is a male donor with acne. For the CDR3, the sequence is CAISGGAQETQYF. The nucleotides read TGTGCCATCAGTGGGGGGGCACAAGAGACCCAGTACTTC.